The entry that follows covers one T cell receptor beta chain sequence. This entry is derived from a study of control samples from healthy donors and cancer patients. Germline CDR1 and CDR2: LGHNT and FRNRAP. Trimming stripped 6 bases from V and 8 bases from J, with 14 bases between. The CDR3 is made up of 13 amino acids. The repertoire was sequenced with immunoSEQ multiplex PCR; TCRdb's copy has only in-frame clones and lacks some. The table shows tens of thousands of clones, with approximately 90% occurring only once. Sequenced: blood. The clonotype comes from a woman aged 70-85 years in good health. The chain recombines TRBV12-5 with TRBJ2-1; D is possibly TRBD1 or TRBD2 (6 bases each). This CDR3 reads CASGVTGAHEQFF. The CDR3 region has the DNA TGTGCTAGTGGAGTAACGGGGGCGCATGAGCAGTTCTTC.